This record looks at one TCR beta chain sequence and its context. Its specificity is not known. The data were taken from a study of T cell responses to AZD1222 COVID-19 vaccine. The CDR3 sequence is 15 residues long. J lost 3 bases, V lost 6 bases, and 7 bases had no gene match. The V gene's germline CDR1 is MNHEY and CDR2 SVGEGT. Points from the study as a whole: Among those given AZD1222, only 6 or 7 were seropositive at baseline.

Sequencing used immunoSEQ multiplex PCR; TCRdb keeps in-frame clones, though not all of them. The sample shows about 190,000 clones, 87% of them seen only once. This sample comprised peripheral blood, obtained on day 0 of MenACWY control vaccination. This receptor was obtained from an adult in good health. The J gene is TRBJ2-7, the V gene TRBV6-2 or TRBV6-3; 11 bases are a match to TRBD1. CDR3 in DNA: TGTGCCAGCAGCCCGGGACAGGGGGGCGGCTACGAGCAGTACTTC. Encoded protein: CASSPGQGGGYEQYF.